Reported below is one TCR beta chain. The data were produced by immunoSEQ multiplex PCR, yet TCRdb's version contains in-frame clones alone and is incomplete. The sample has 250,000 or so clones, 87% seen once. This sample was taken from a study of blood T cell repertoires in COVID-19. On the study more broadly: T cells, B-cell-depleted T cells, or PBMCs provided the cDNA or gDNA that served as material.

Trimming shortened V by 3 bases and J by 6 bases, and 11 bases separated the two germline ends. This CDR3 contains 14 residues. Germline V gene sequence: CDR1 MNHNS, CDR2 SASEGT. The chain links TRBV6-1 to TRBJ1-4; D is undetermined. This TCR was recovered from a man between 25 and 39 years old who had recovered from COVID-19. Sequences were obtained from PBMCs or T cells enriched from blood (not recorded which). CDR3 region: CASSDRSGYEKLFF. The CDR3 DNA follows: TGTGCCAGCAGTGACAGGAGCGGGTATGAAAAACTGTTTTTT.